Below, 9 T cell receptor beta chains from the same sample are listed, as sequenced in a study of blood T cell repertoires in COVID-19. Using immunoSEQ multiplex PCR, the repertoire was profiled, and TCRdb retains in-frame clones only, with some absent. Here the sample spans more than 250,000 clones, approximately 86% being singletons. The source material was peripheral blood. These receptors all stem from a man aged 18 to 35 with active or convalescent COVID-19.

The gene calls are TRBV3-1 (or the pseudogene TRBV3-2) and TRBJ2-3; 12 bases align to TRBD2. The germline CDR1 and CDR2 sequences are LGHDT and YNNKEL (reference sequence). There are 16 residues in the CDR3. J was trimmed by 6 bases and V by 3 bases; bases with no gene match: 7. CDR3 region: CASSQAGLAGSDTQYF. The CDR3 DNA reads TGTGCCAGCAGCCAGGCAGGACTAGCGGGGAGCGATACGCAGTATTTT.

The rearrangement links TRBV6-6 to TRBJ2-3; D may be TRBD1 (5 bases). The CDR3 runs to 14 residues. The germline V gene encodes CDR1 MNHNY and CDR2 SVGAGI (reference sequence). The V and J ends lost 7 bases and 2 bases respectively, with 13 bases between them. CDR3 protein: CASTGKHITDTQYF. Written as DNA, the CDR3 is TGTGCCAGCACAGGGAAGCATATCACAGATACGCAGTATTTT.

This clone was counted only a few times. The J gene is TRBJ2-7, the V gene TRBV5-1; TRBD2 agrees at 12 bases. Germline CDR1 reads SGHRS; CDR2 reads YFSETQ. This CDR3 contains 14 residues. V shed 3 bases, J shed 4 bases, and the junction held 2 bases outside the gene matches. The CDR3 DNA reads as TGCGCCAGCAGCTGGACTAGCGGGGATTACGAGCAGTACTTC. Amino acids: CASSWTSGDYEQYF.

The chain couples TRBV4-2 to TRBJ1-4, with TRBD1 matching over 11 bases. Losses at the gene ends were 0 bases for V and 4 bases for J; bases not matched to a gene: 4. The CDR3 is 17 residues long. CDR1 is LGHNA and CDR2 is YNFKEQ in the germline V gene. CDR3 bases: TGTGCCAGCAGCCAAGATGGACAGGGGGCGCGTAATGAAAAACTGTTTTTT. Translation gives CASSQDGQGARNEKLFF.

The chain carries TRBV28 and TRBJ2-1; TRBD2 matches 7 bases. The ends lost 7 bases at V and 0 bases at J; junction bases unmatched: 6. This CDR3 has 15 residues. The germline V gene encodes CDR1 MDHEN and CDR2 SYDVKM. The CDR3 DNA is TGTGCCAGCACCCCGGGGGGTAGCTCCTACAATGAGCAGTTCTTC. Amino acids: CASTPGGSSYNEQFF.

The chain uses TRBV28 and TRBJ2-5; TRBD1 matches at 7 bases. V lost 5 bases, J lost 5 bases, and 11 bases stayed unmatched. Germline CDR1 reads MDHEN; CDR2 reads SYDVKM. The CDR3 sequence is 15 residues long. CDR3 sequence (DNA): TGTGCCAGCAGTCAGGGGGTTCGAGTTCAGGAGACCCAGTACTTC. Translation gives CASSQGVRVQETQYF.

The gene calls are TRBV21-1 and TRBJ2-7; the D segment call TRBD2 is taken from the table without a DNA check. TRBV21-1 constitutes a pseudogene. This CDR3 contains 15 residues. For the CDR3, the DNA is TGTGCCAGCAGCAAAGAAGGCGGAGACGACTACGAGCAGTACTTC. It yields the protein CASSKEGGDDYEQYF.

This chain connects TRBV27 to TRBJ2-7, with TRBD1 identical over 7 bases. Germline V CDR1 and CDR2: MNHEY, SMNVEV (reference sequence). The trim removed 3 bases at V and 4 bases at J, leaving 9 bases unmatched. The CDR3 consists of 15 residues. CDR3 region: CASSLWAGGTYEQYF. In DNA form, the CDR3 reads TGTGCCAGCAGTTTGTGGGCAGGGGGAACGTACGAGCAGTACTTC.

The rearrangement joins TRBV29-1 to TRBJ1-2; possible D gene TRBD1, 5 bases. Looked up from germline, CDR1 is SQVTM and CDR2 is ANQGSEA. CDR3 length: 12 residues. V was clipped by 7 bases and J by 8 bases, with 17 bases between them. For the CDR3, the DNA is TGCAGCGCGCCAGACAGTGAAGGGGGCTACACCTTC. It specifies CSAPDSEGGYTF.